Listed below are T cell receptor beta chains from one sample, sequenced in a study of human T cells and chemical hapten exposure. TCRdb passed the RACE reads through MiXCR, listing each CDR3 protein once. This sample has more than 250,000 distinct CDR3 sequences; about 9.4% occur once, and the top ten carry 2% to 3%. The specimen comprised whole blood, sampled in connection with sensitization to the hapten diphenylcyclopropenone (DPC). The receptors originated from a woman aged 40 to 50 with alopecia areata. Some clones in this sample may be carry-over from other donors' samples. Each CDR3 is given with its conserved first and last residue. The D gene is left open where the match is weak. Where a row states a size, it is once, few, many or the class of an expanded clone; other rows omit it.

j_call d_call v_call clone_size cdr3_aa cdr3_nt
TRBJ2-7 NA TRBV28 few CASSGLDSISYEQYF TGTGCCAGCAGTGGGCTCGATTCCATATCCTACGAGCAGTACTTC
TRBJ1-3 NA TRBV7-2 few CASSLEGTIYF TGTGCCAGCAGCTTAGAAGGCACCATATATTTT
TRBJ2-2 NA TRBV7-9 few CASSTLIGVWTGELFF TGTGCCAGCAGTACCCTGATCGGGGTATGGACCGGGGAGCTGTTTTTT
TRBJ2-1 TRBD2 TRBV28 many CASSSPGTSGGDEQFF TGTGCCAGCAGTTCCCCCGGGACTAGCGGAGGGGATGAGCAGTTCTTC
TRBJ1-2 NA TRBV28 few CASSSPADGYTF TGTGCCAGCAGTTCCCCGGCCGATGGCTACACCTTC
TRBJ2-5 TRBD1 TRBV29-1 NA CSVVFRGLKTQYF TGCAGCGTTGTTTTCAGGGGGCTTAAGACCCAGTACTTC
TRBJ2-5 TRBD1 TRBV28 NA CASNDIAGGETQYF TGTGCCAGCAACGACATAGCAGGGGGCGAGACCCAGTACTTC
TRBJ1-4 TRBD1 TRBV18 few CASSPAGTGPEKLFF TGTGCCAGCTCACCTGCCGGGACAGGTCCTGAAAAACTGTTTTTT
TRBJ2-1 NA TRBV9 NA CASSGYRDSGYGEQFF TGTGCCAGCAGCGGATACCGGGACTCGGGGTATGGTGAGCAGTTCTTC
TRBJ1-2 NA TRBV28 many CASSLSAGETYGYTF TGTGCCAGCAGTTTATCTGCAGGGGAGACCTATGGCTACACCTTC
TRBJ2-3 TRBD1 TRBV2 many CASGDRDTPDTQYF TGTGCCAGCGGGGACAGGGACACACCAGATACGCAGTATTTT
TRBJ2-1 TRBD2 TRBV7-2 few CASSLVAGAGGAYNEQFF TGTGCCAGCAGCTTAGTGGCGGGAGCGGGAGGGGCTTACAATGAGCAGTTCTTC
TRBJ2-6 NA TRBV12-3/TRBV12-4 NA CASSLAIDSSSGANVLTF TGTGCCAGCAGTTTAGCTATTGACTCCAGCTCCGGGGCCAACGTCCTGACTTTC
TRBJ1-5 NA TRBV12-3/TRBV12-4 NA CASSHQGQTFNQPQHF TGTGCCAGCAGTCACCAAGGACAGACCTTCAATCAGCCCCAGCATTTT
TRBJ2-1 NA TRBV3-1 many CASSLSLMGEQFF TGTGCCAGCAGCTTATCGCTTATGGGAGAGCAGTTCTTC
TRBJ1-1 NA TRBV10-3 few CAISEQGAGGFRNTEAFF TGTGCCATCAGTGAACAAGGGGCAGGAGGGTTTCGGAACACTGAAGCTTTCTTT
TRBJ2-5 NA TRBV2 few CASSVKETQYF TGTGCCAGCAGCGTAAAAGAGACCCAGTACTTC
TRBJ2-6 NA TRBV30 NA CAWSGGGSSGANVLTF TGTGCCTGGAGTGGAGGAGGGAGCTCTGGGGCCAACGTCCTGACTTTC
TRBJ2-2 NA TRBV12-3/TRBV12-4 few CASSPLITTGELFF TGTGCCAGCAGTCCTCTGATTACTACCGGGGAGCTGTTTTTT
TRBJ1-5 NA TRBV12-3/TRBV12-4 NA CASSFRWVVNSNQPQHF TGTGCCAGCAGTTTTCGGTGGGTGGTCAATAGCAATCAGCCCCAGCATTTT
TRBJ2-2 NA TRBV7-2 many CASSFSGRGAGELFF TGTGCCAGCAGCTTTTCCGGTAGAGGTGCCGGGGAGCTGTTTTTT
TRBJ1-1 NA TRBV6-5 many CASQEVYGTEAFF TGTGCCAGCCAGGAGGTGTATGGCACTGAAGCTTTCTTT
TRBJ2-1 NA TRBV29-1 NA CSVVGYTSSYNEQFF TGCAGCGTTGTTGGCTACACGAGCTCCTACAATGAGCAGTTCTTC
TRBJ1-1 NA TRBV6-2/TRBV6-3 few CASSLTRGLEAFF TGTGCCAGCAGCCTGACACGGGGCCTTGAAGCTTTCTTT
TRBJ1-5 NA TRBV30 few CAWSFDGNQPQHF TGTGCCTGGAGTTTCGACGGCAATCAGCCCCAGCATTTT
TRBJ2-6 NA TRBV7-3 NA CASSPGHASGANVLTF TGTGCCAGCAGCCCCGGACACGCCTCTGGGGCCAACGTCCTGACTTTC
TRBJ2-1 NA TRBV9 NA CASSAGGRTYNEQFF TGTGCCAGCAGCGCCGGGGGACGGACCTACAATGAGCAGTTCTTC
TRBJ2-7 TRBD2 TRBV28 many CASSLGTSGTYEQYF TGTGCCAGCAGTTTAGGGACTAGCGGGACCTACGAGCAGTACTTC
TRBJ1-1 NA TRBV12-3/TRBV12-4 many CASSFAGAQNTEAFF TGTGCCAGCAGTTTTGCAGGGGCGCAGAACACTGAAGCTTTCTTT
TRBJ1-2 NA TRBV24-1 few CATSEAGTALYGYTF TGTGCCACCAGTGAGGCCGGGACCGCTCTATATGGCTACACCTTC
TRBJ2-1 NA TRBV27 NA CASSLYGLRYNEQFF TGTGCCAGCAGTTTATATGGGCTCCGGTACAATGAGCAGTTCTTC
TRBJ2-3 NA TRBV6-6 few CASSYSGAPPDTQYF TGTGCCAGCAGTTACTCAGGGGCGCCCCCAGATACGCAGTATTTT
TRBJ2-1 NA TRBV20-1 few CSARAGPSYNEQFF TGCAGTGCTAGGGCGGGTCCCTCCTACAATGAGCAGTTCTTC
TRBJ1-1 TRBD1 TRBV28 NA CASSLNLLQGRDTEAFF TGTGCCAGCAGTCTTAACCTACTACAGGGGAGGGACACTGAAGCTTTCTTT
TRBJ2-2 TRBD2 TRBV4-3 NA CASSQTSGSDTGELFF TGCGCCAGCAGCCAGACTAGCGGGAGTGACACCGGGGAGCTGTTTTTT
TRBJ2-7 NA TRBV18 few CASSPLGGGKEQYF TGTGCCAGCTCACCACTGGGAGGGGGTAAAGAGCAGTACTTC
TRBJ2-3 NA TRBV12-3/TRBV12-4 many CASSLGGLASTQYF TGTGCCAGCAGCCTAGGGGGTCTAGCTTCTACGCAGTATTTT
TRBJ1-3 NA TRBV7-2 many CASSLPLGSGNTIYF TGTGCCAGCAGCTTGCCGCTGGGCTCTGGAAACACCATATATTTT
TRBJ2-7 TRBD2 TRBV4-2 many CASSQGASGSRYEQYF TGTGCCAGCAGCCAGGGCGCTAGCGGGAGTCGGTACGAGCAGTACTTC
TRBJ2-6 NA TRBV4-3 few CASSQDSSGSGANVLTF TGCGCCAGCAGCCAAGACTCGAGTGGCTCTGGGGCCAACGTCCTGACTTTC
TRBJ1-5 NA TRBV7-2 few CASSLWWGNNQPQHF TGTGCCAGCAGCTTATGGTGGGGCAACAATCAGCCCCAGCATTTT
TRBJ2-5 NA TRBV5-1 few CASSLVASAEETQYF TGCGCCAGCAGCTTGGTCGCTAGCGCCGAAGAGACCCAGTACTTC
TRBJ1-4 NA TRBV7-9 many CASSLGATEKLFF TGTGCCAGCAGCTTAGGAGCTACGGAAAAACTGTTTTTT
TRBJ2-7 NA TRBV6-2/TRBV6-3 few CAIRNEGRGDYGQYF TGTGCCATCCGTAATGAGGGACGCGGCGACTACGGGCAGTACTTC
TRBJ1-2 NA TRBV28 few CASSIPRADYGYTF TGTGCCAGCAGCATACCCAGGGCGGACTATGGCTACACCTTC
TRBJ2-3 NA TRBV29-1 few CSVEGQLTDTQYF TGCAGCGTTGAAGGGCAGCTCACAGATACGCAGTATTTT
TRBJ2-5 TRBD2 TRBV5-1 many CASSLGASGSLQETQYF TGCGCCAGCAGCTTGGGGGCTAGCGGGAGCCTCCAAGAGACCCAGTACTTC
TRBJ2-5 NA TRBV11-2 many CASSLLGQETQYF TGTGCCAGCAGCCTTCTAGGACAAGAGACCCAGTACTTC
TRBJ1-3 NA TRBV7-2 NA CASSLSSFSGNTIYF TGTGCCAGCAGCCTTAGTTCTTTCTCTGGAAACACCATATATTTT
TRBJ2-1 NA TRBV5-1 few CASTFKDSYNEQFF TGCGCCAGCACTTTTAAGGACTCCTACAATGAGCAGTTCTTC